Sequencing of this T cell receptor beta chain was carried out in a study of low-dose radiotherapy and immunotherapy resistance in tumors. Ten or more counts support this clonotype. Primers targeting TRAV and TRBV primed first-strand cDNA, covering alpha and beta chains. TCRs were amplified for approximately 21 PCR cycles with a constant-region primer and V-primer adapter. TCRdb ran MiXCR on the reads and lists one entry per CDR3 protein. The table lists about 80,000 distinct CDR3 sequences, less than 20% of them singletons, with roughly 1.4% in the top ten. Trimming removed 0 bases from V and 7 bases from J; junction bases left unmatched: 8. Per germline, CDR1 DFQATT and CDR2 SNEGSKA (reference sequence). CDR3 size: 15 residues. Time point in this sample: after trial treatment. The treatment denotes: LDRT plus nivolumab, ipilimumab, low-dose cyclophosphamide and aspirin (RACIN trial).

The sequence was collected from a male donor with prostate cancer. The chain employs TRBV20-1 and TRBJ2-1, with 8 bases matching TRBD2. Sequencing used PBMCs, obtained after low-dose radiotherapy plus immunotherapy. CDR3 region: CSARDGAGVSNEQFF. The CDR3 DNA reads as TGCAGTGCTAGAGATGGAGCGGGAGTATCAAATGAGCAGTTCTTC.